This entry lists 27 T cell receptor beta chains sequenced from one sample in a study of cytomegalovirus exposure and HLA in healthy donors. The PCR used 60 Vbeta and 13 Jbeta primers. Produced via immunoSEQ multiplex PCR; TCRdb's table is partial and in-frame only. The sample records about 100,000 clones, roughly 71% being singletons. Sequenced input: PBMCs. The receptors shown here come from a woman in her late teens or twenties in good health and CMV-seropositive.

The rearrangement uses TRBV10-3 and TRBJ2-5; no clear D. V was trimmed by 6 bases and J by 2 bases, leaving 22 bases between them. CDR3 length: 17 residues. The germline V gene has CDR1 ENHRY and CDR2 SYGVKD. The CDR3 spells CAISARFEDFQQETQYF. As DNA, the CDR3 is TGTGCCATCAGCGCGCGATTTGAAGACTTCCAACAAGAGACCCAGTACTTC.

In its sample, this clone was seen once. The rearrangement uses TRBV5-6 and TRBJ1-1, with D unresolved. The CDR3 sequence is 14 residues long. The V end lost 5 bases, the J end lost 0 bases, and 11 bases lay between the germline ends. CDR1 SGHDT and CDR2 YYEEEE come from the germline V gene. CDR3 residues: CASRLRLMNTEAFF. The CDR3 nucleotides read TGTGCCAGCAGGCTTCGACTAATGAACACTGAAGCTTTCTTT.

The rearrangement joins TRBV19 to TRBJ1-6; no firm D call. From germline, CDR1 is LNHDA and CDR2 SQIVND (reference sequence). The V and J ends lost 9 bases and 9 bases respectively, with 21 bases between them. CDR3 length equals 15 residues. CDR3 sequence reads: CASLSRAGSSSPLHF. CDR3 sequence (DNA): TGTGCCAGCTTATCTAGGGCGGGGTCGTCTTCACCCCTCCACTTT.

The chain couples TRBV9 to TRBJ2-1; weak D call: TRBD2 (5 bases). The V gene's germline CDR1 is SGDLS and CDR2 YYNGEE. The CDR3 has 17 amino acids. The germline V and J ends were trimmed by 3 bases and 0 bases, with 16 bases remaining between them. The CDR3 coding sequence is TGTGCCAGCAGCGGAAGCCTCCGGGGTAGCTCCTACAATGAGCAGTTCTTC. Translating it yields CASSGSLRGSSYNEQFF.

This clone occurred once. The chain employs TRBV27 and TRBJ2-5; 9 bases are a match to TRBD2. TRBJ2-7 matches the DNA end more closely, so the J call is doubtful. Germline V gene lookup returns CDR1 MNHEY and CDR2 SMNVEV (reference sequence). The CDR3 runs 16 residues. CDR3 DNA: TGTGCCAGCAGGCTTAGGGCGGGAGGGCCAATAAACGAGCAGTACTTC. This gives the protein CASRLRAGGPINEQYF.

J is TRBJ1-5 and V is TRBV9, with D tentatively TRBD1 (6 bases). This CDR3 has 15 residues. Trimming shortened V by 2 bases and J by 0 bases, and 9 bases separated the two germline ends. Germline V gives CDR1 SGDLS, CDR2 YYNGEE. CDR3 sequence reads: CASSVTTGSNQPQHF. The CDR3 nucleotides read TGTGCCAGCAGCGTGACGACAGGTAGCAATCAGCCCCAGCATTTT.

This clone was seen more than once but under ten times. The V gene is TRBV7-6, the J gene TRBJ2-1, with a possible D match to TRBD1 (6 bases). Germline-derived CDR1 and CDR2 are SGHVS and FNYEAQ. The CDR3 totals 16 residues. V gave up 2 bases and J gave up 0 bases, with 11 bases separating them. CDR3 in amino acids: CASSLRGGSSYNEQFF. The DNA of the CDR3 is TGTGCCAGCAGCTTAAGAGGGGGAAGCTCCTACAATGAGCAGTTCTTC.

The rearrangement uses TRBV11-3 and TRBJ2-7, with 15 bases matching TRBD2. The V and J ends lost 5 bases and 7 bases, in that order; junction bases with no gene match: 6. CDR1 is SGHNT, CDR2 YENEEA, per germline. CDR3 size: 15 residues. The CDR3, as DNA: TGTGCCAGCAGCCTAACCGGGACTAGCGGGGGGGAGCAGTACTTC. This codes for CASSLTGTSGGEQYF.

This clone was found a few times. The gene calls are TRBV7-9 and TRBJ2-5; 11 bases map to TRBD2. Germline V gives CDR1 SEHNR, CDR2 FQNEAQ (reference sequence). Losses at the gene ends were 5 bases for V and 5 bases for J; bases not matched to a gene: 4. This CDR3 region has 14 residues. In nucleotides, the CDR3 is TGTGCCAGCAGCAGAGGGACTAGCGGTGAGACCCAGTACTTC. Amino acid sequence: CASSRGTSGETQYF.

Remarks on this clone: An end of the junction does not agree with germline; a read error may underlie this. Other DNA sequences in this specimen translate into the identical CDR3. The rearrangement uses TRBV19 and TRBJ2-5; a weak D match, TRBD1 (5 bases). Germline V gives CDR1 LNHDA, CDR2 SQIVND (reference sequence). CDR3 length: 12 amino acids. The CDR3 nucleotides are TGTGCCAGCGGACAACTCCAAGAGACTCAGTACTTC. It yields the protein CASGQLQETQYF. The whole variable domain, remainder taken from reference TRBV19 and TRBJ2-5, is DGGITQSPKYLFRKEGQNVTLSCEQNLNHDAMYWYRQDPGQGLRLIYYSQIVNDFQKGDIAEGYSVSREKKESFPLTVTSAQKNPTAFYLCASGQLQETQYFGPGTRLLVL.

The rearrangement links TRBV6-1 to TRBJ2-5; D perhaps matches TRBD1 (6 bases). Germline CDR1 is MNHNS and CDR2 is SASEGT. The CDR3 extends over 14 amino acids. V was pared by 3 bases and J by 1 base, with 9 bases between. This chain's CDR3 is CASSETGLQETQYF. In nucleotides, the CDR3 is TGTGCCAGCAGTGAGACAGGCCTCCAAGAGACCCAGTACTTC.

This rearrangement joins TRBV29-1 to TRBJ1-1, with 8 bases that match TRBD1. The V gene end was trimmed by 0 bases and the J gene end by 1 base; junction bases not matched to a gene: 1. This CDR3 spans 14 amino acids. Germline loops: CDR1 SQVTM, CDR2 ANQGSEA. Here the CDR3 reads CSVEETGANTEAFF. The CDR3, as DNA: TGCAGCGTTGAAGAGACAGGGGCGAACACTGAAGCTTTCTTT.

V usage is TRBV13 and J usage is TRBJ1-1, with a weak D call TRBD1 (6 bases). Trimming took 5 bases from V and 1 from J, leaving 20 bases between them. Germline CDR1 reads PRHDT; CDR2 reads FYEKMQ (reference sequence). The CDR3 extends over 17 amino acids. CDR3 residues: CASSPLAPRGSNTEAFF. For the CDR3, the DNA is TGTGCCAGCAGCCCGCTGGCGCCCAGGGGTTCGAACACTGAAGCTTTCTTT.

The chain carries TRBV4-3 and TRBJ2-5, with 8 bases lining up with TRBD2. CDR1 is LGHNA, CDR2 YSLEER, per germline. Unmatched junction bases numbered 6, after V lost 1 base and J lost 5 bases. The CDR3 contains 15 residues. The CDR3 nucleotides read TGCGCCAGCAGCCAAGCCGGGACTAGACGGGAGACCCAGTACTTC. It codes for CASSQAGTRRETQYF.

This clone turned up a few times. The chain links TRBV5-4 to TRBJ1-1; D is possibly TRBD1 (5 bases). Trimming shortened V by 4 bases and J by 4 bases, and 14 bases separated the two germline ends. Germline V CDR1 and CDR2: SGHNT, YYREEE (reference sequence). This CDR3 is 14 amino acids long. The CDR3 bases are TGTGCCAGCAGCCCTCGACGAAGGGGCACTGAAGCTTTCTTT. Translation: CASSPRRRGTEAFF.

The chain combines TRBV4-1 with TRBJ1-2, with no clear D. The CDR3 has 15 amino acids. Between the trimmed V and J ends, which lost 0 bases and 4 bases, there was a span of 12 bases. From germline, CDR1 is MGHRA and CDR2 YSYEKL. The CDR3 reads CASSQEGGSRYGYTF. Written as DNA, the CDR3 is TGCGCCAGCAGCCAAGAGGGAGGGTCCCGCTATGGCTACACCTTC.

V is TRBV19 and J is TRBJ1-2; D is unclear. The CDR3 extends over 18 amino acids. Germline values: CDR1 LNHDA, CDR2 SQIVND (reference sequence). V was cut by 2 bases and J by 4 bases, with 23 bases left in between. The CDR3 DNA reads as TGTGCCAGTAGTATAAGGAGGTTATCGGGTGCTGGGATCTATGGCTACACCTTC. Translated: CASSIRRLSGAGIYGYTF.

About this clone itself: No DNA is shown, since the ends of the CDR3 on it are uncertain; the CDR3 is the one TCRdb lists. The chain couples TRBV13 to TRBJ2-2; TRBD2, as called in the table, went unchecked against the DNA. Germline V CDR1 and CDR2: PRHDT, FYEKMQ (reference sequence). The CDR3 length equals 17 residues, ends included. CDR3 residues: CASSFGQGLAGAGELFF.

The chain joins TRBV7-2 to TRBJ1-1, with no clear D. In germline, CDR1 is SGHTA, CDR2 FQGNSA. V lost 1 base and J 1 base, leaving 4 bases between the germline ends. CDR3 length: 13 residues. DNA for the CDR3: TGTGCCAGCAGCTTAGGGCAGAACACTGAAGCTTTCTTT. It specifies CASSLGQNTEAFF.

The rearrangement joins TRBV4-2 to TRBJ2-7; possibly TRBD2 for D (5 bases). Trimming removed 4 bases at V and 4 bases at J, with 8 bases between. Germline CDR1 LGHNA, CDR2 YNFKEQ. CDR3 length: 12 residues. The CDR3: CASSLTGYEQYF. CDR3 in DNA: TGTGCCAGCAGCCTTACGGGATACGAGCAGTACTTC.

This clone was detected only a few times. This sequence joins TRBV5-6 and TRBJ1-1, with 8 bases matching TRBD1. Germline V gene lookup returns CDR1 SGHDT and CDR2 YYEEEE. After removal of 4 bases from V and 2 bases from J, the junction contained 7 bases not matched to a gene. CDR3 length: 15 amino acids. In DNA, the CDR3 is TGTGCCAGCAGCCGGACAGGGATGACAAACACTGAAGCTTTCTTT. The encoded protein is CASSRTGMTNTEAFF. Based on the CDR3 plus reference TRBV5-6 and TRBJ1-1, the full variable domain is DAGVTQSPTHLIKTRGQQVTLRCSPKSGHDTVSWYQQALGQGPQFIFQYYEEEERQRGNFPDRFSGHQFPNYSSELNVNALLLGDSALYLCASSRTGMTNTEAFFGQGTRLTVV.

The chain couples TRBV6-1 to TRBJ2-3, with TRBD2 matching over 7 bases. This CDR3 comprises 15 residues. V lost 5 bases and J lost 6; bases outside the gene matches: 11. Germline V gene sequence: CDR1 MNHNS, CDR2 SASEGT. The CDR3: CASSPWGGVRDTQYF. DNA of the CDR3: TGTGCCAGCAGTCCTTGGGGGGGGGTCCGGGATACGCAGTATTTT.

The rearrangement joins TRBV4-1 to TRBJ2-7, with D tentatively TRBD1 (6 bases). The germline gives CDR1 MGHRA, CDR2 YSYEKL. CDR3 length: 14 residues. V shed 1 base and J shed 8 bases, with 15 bases lying between them. CDR3 DNA sequence: TGCGCCAGCAGCCAAGGGACAGACCCACGTCAGCAGTACTTC. Protein: CASSQGTDPRQQYF.

This chain links TRBV7-8 with TRBJ2-2; maybe TRBD1 (6 bases). The V gene lost 5 bases and the J gene lost 7 bases, with 14 bases spanning the gap. The germline gives CDR1 SGHVS, CDR2 FQNEAQ. This CDR3 region has 14 residues. The CDR3 region is CASSQREGVGELFF. The DNA for the CDR3 is TGTGCCAGCAGCCAGCGCGAGGGGGTCGGGGAGCTGTTTTTT.

This chain links TRBV7-8 with TRBJ2-2; perhaps TRBD2 as D (6 bases). The CDR3 has 16 amino acids. V was clipped by 5 bases and J by 5 bases, with 18 bases between them. The germline V gene has CDR1 SGHVS and CDR2 FQNEAQ. The CDR3 loop is CASSPPGVIATGELFF. CDR3 DNA sequence: TGTGCCAGCAGCCCACCGGGAGTCATAGCTACCGGGGAGCTGTTTTTT.

The rearrangement uses TRBV29-1 and TRBJ2-1; D might be TRBD1 (6 bases). The germline V gene has CDR1 SQVTM and CDR2 ANQGSEA. The germline V and J ends were trimmed by 2 bases and 8 bases, with 19 bases remaining between them. The CDR3 totals 15 residues. CDR3 DNA: TGCAGCGTTGAATCTAACGGACAGTCTCTGTATGAGCAGTTCTTC. Translating it yields CSVESNGQSLYEQFF.

This clone is a singleton in its sample. The chain is built from TRBV11-1 and TRBJ1-1; 7 bases line up with TRBD1. The CDR3 has 14 residues. The ends lost 3 bases at V and 3 bases at J; junction bases unmatched: 4. Looked up from germline, CDR1 is SGHAT and CDR2 is FQDESV (reference sequence). CDR3 bases: TGTGCCAGCAGCTTGAACAGGGGCCACACTGAAGCTTTCTTT. Translated: CASSLNRGHTEAFF.